The TCR beta chain under discussion was sequenced for a study of T cells in Graves' hyperthyroidism and ophthalmopathy. Background on the study: The initial diagnosis was the point when peripheral blood was collected, ahead of any treatment. General observations from the study: The model foresaw ophthalmopathy a median 6.5 months prior to onset. Blood also contained most expanded thyroid clonotypes above 0.001.

V was clipped by 2 bases and J by 5 bases, with 13 bases between them. Germline V gene sequence: CDR1 KGHSH, CDR2 LQKENI. The CDR3 loop spans 14 amino acids. A word on this clonotype: As yet, its antigen is unknown.

Researchers amplified the TCR beta CDR3 regions from RNA transcripts. Researchers ran a first-round RT-PCR on the TCR CDR3 using the HTBI primer set. MiXCR was run by TCRdb on the multiplex PCR reads, yielding one entry per CDR3 protein. The sample records approximately 330,000 distinct CDR3 sequences, roughly an eighth being singletons. Sequenced: blood. The sequence derives from a middle-aged woman with Graves' ophthalmopathy. The chain joins TRBV18 to TRBJ2-7; TRBD2 might be the D (5 bases). The CDR3 DNA reads as TGTGCCAGCTCACCAAACGCGGGCAGTGACGAGCAGTACTTC. Translating it yields CASSPNAGSDEQYF. The whole variable domain, filled in from reference TRBV18 and TRBJ2-7, reads NAGVMQNPRHLVRRRGQEARLRCSPMKGHSHVYWYRQLPEEGLKFMVYLQKENIIDESGMPKERFSAEFPKEGPSILRIQQVVRGDSAAYFCASSPNAGSDEQYFGPGTRLTVT.